This section outlines one TCR beta chain sequence together with its context. The antigen is not known. Using a J-beta primer mix together with a sample-barcoded 5' primer, a second PCR was run for about 7 to 12 cycles. Each CDR3 protein gets one entry after TCRdb re-called the 5' RACE reads with MiXCR. The sample has roughly 500,000 distinct CDR3 sequences, around 24% seen once. This record belongs to a study of blood T cells in healthy people across ages. Whole-study results and caveats: Older age coincided with a roughly linear decline in TCR beta diversity per million T cells.

Roughly 9.5 milliliters of peripheral blood were drawn from each donor into EDTA-treated tubes. A minimum of 6 million PBMCs was isolated per sample. The sample was also linked to a second study, of T cells of mothers and their children.

The sample consisted of blood. The clonotype was recovered from a boy aged 5 to 17 in good health.

For the CDR3, the DNA is TGTGCCAGCAGCGTAGCAGGGCAGGGGGCGAACAATGAGCAGTTCTTC. Residues: CASSVAGQGANNEQFF. This chain connects TRBV9 to TRBJ2-7; 8 bases fit TRBD1. Near its end, the DNA agrees better with TRBJ2-1, so the J call may be wrong. The CDR3 totals 16 residues. Germline V gene data show CDR1 as SGDLS and CDR2 as YYNGEE.